A selection of T cell receptor beta chains follows, all from one sample in a study of regulatory T cells in long-lasting Graves disease. TCRdb used MiXCR to reprocess the multiplex PCR reads, holding one entry per CDR3 protein. In the table there are 400,000 to 500,000 distinct CDR3 sequences, 16% of which are singletons. These data were likewise used in another study, on T cells in Graves' hyperthyroidism and ophthalmopathy.

The source material was peripheral blood mononuclear cells (PBMCs), sampled at new diagnosis, from a patient treated with antithyroid drugs. These receptors were obtained from a young woman with Graves disease. The CDR3 runs from the conserved cysteine through the conserved F or W. D genes are given only for firm matches. Where a row states a size, it is once, few, many or the class of an expanded clone; other rows omit it.

clone_size | j_call | d_call | v_call | cdr3_nt | cdr3_aa
many | TRBJ1-1 | . | TRBV6-2/TRBV6-3 | TGTGCCAGCAGTGGTATGAGAGGGAGTACGTCTGAAGCTTTCTTT | CASSGMRGSTSEAFF
few | TRBJ2-1 | TRBD2 | TRBV11-3 | TGTGCCAGCAGCCGACTAGCGGGAGCGCTGTACAATGAGCAGTTCTTC | CASSRLAGALYNEQFF
few | TRBJ2-1 | TRBD2 | TRBV6-1 | TGTGCCAGCAGAGAGGGAGGGTCCTACAATGAGCAGTTCTTC | CASREGGSYNEQFF
. | TRBJ1-1 | TRBD1 | TRBV10-2 | TGCGCCAGCACTACGACCGGGACAGGGGTCACTGAAGCTTTCTTT | CASTTTGTGVTEAFF
many | TRBJ2-5 | TRBD2 | TRBV7-2 | TGTGCCAGCAGCTCCATTGGTAGCGGGAGGCAAGAGACCCAGTACTTC | CASSSIGSGRQETQYF
many | TRBJ1-3 | TRBD1 | TRBV3-1 | TGTGCCAGCAGCCACTTCGGGACAGGGGCAAACACCATATATTTT | CASSHFGTGANTIYF
few | TRBJ2-1 | . | TRBV12-3/TRBV12-4 | TGTGCCAGCAGTTTATTCGGCGGAAACAATGAGCAGTTCTTC | CASSLFGGNNEQFF
many | TRBJ1-3 | . | TRBV6-1 | TGTGCCAGCAGAAGTGGGGAGACTGGAAACACCATATATTTT | CASRSGETGNTIYF
. | TRBJ2-7 | TRBD2 | TRBV6-1 | TGTGCCAGCCAGCGGGGCTCCGGCTCCTACGAGCAGCACTTC | CASQRGSGSYEQHF
. | TRBJ1-1 | TRBD1 | TRBV6-5 | TGTGCCAGCAGTTTGGGGCGACAGGGGTCGGCTTTCTTT | CASSLGRQGSAFF
few | TRBJ2-7 | . | TRBV7-2 | TGTGCCAGCAGCGCACCCGGGGCGAGCTCCTACGAGCAGTACTTC | CASSAPGASSYEQYF
. | TRBJ2-7 | TRBD2 | TRBV30 | TGTGCCTGGGGATTAGCGGGAGGGAGCGAGCAGTACTTC | CAWGLAGGSEQYF
. | TRBJ2-7 | TRBD1 | TRBV20-1 | TGCAGTGCTAGGCGGGGACAGGGGGACCTTGTCTCCTACGAGCAGTACTTC | CSARRGQGDLVSYEQYF
few | TRBJ2-7 | TRBD1 | TRBV7-2 | TGTGCCAGCAGCTTAGTATCGGGACAGAACTCCTACGAGCAGTACTTC | CASSLVSGQNSYEQYF
. | TRBJ2-2 | TRBD2 | TRBV28 | TGTGCCAGCAGCCCCAGGAGTGGACTAGGACCCGGGGAGCTGTTTTTT | CASSPRSGLGPGELFF
. | TRBJ1-2 | . | TRBV2 | TGTGCCAGCAGCTCGACAGCGATGACTAACTATGGCTACACCTTC | CASSSTAMTNYGYTF
many | TRBJ2-1 | TRBD1 | TRBV6-1 | TGTGCCAGCGCTGAATCCGGGACAGGGGACTACAATGAGCAGTTCTTC | CASAESGTGDYNEQFF
few | TRBJ1-2 | TRBD1 | TRBV6-1 | TGTGCCAGCAGGCTTACCGGGACAGCGTATGGCTACACCTTC | CASRLTGTAYGYTF
many | TRBJ2-1 | . | TRBV9 | TGTGCCAGCAGCCCAGGGGATGGGGAGTACAATGAGCAGTTCTTC | CASSPGDGEYNEQFF
many | TRBJ2-3 | . | TRBV5-1 | TGCGCCAGCAGGGGAGTCGTAGATACGCAGTATTTT | CASRGVVDTQYF
many | TRBJ2-5 | . | TRBV11-2 | TGTGCCAGCAGCTTGCCTGCGGAGCAAGAGACCCAGTACTTC | CASSLPAEQETQYF
. | TRBJ1-2 | . | TRBV19 | TGTGCCAGTAGTATTAGTGGGAGGAACTATGGCTACACCTTC | CASSISGRNYGYTF
many | TRBJ2-1 | . | TRBV5-1 | TGCGCCAGCAGCCAGAACCCCCCGGGGCCCTATTCCTACAATGAGCAGTTCTTC | CASSQNPPGPYSYNEQFF
few | TRBJ2-7 | . | TRBV7-2 | TGTGCCAGCAGCCTCAAACGCACCTACGAGCAGTACTTC | CASSLKRTYEQYF
many | TRBJ2-7 | . | TRBV20-1 | TGCAGTGCTAGTCTAAGCTCCTACGAGCAGTACTTC | CSASLSSYEQYF